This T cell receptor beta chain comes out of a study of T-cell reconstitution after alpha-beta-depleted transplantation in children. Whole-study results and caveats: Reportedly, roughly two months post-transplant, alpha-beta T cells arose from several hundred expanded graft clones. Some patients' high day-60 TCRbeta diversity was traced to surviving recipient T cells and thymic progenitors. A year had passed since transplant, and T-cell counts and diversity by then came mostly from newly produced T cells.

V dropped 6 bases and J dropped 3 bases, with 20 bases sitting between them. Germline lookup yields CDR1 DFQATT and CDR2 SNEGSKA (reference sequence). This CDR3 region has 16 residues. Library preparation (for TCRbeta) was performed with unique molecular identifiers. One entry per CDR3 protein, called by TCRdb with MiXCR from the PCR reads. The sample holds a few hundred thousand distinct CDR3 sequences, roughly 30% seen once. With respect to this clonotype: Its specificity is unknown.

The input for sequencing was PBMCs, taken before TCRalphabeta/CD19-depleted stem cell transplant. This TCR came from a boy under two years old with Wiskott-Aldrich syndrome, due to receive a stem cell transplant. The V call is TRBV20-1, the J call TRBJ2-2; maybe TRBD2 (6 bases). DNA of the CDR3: TGCAGTGCCACTAGCACGGCGGGGACCTACACCGGGGAGCTGTTTTTT. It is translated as CSATSTAGTYTGELFF.